This TCR beta chain came from a study of T cell responses to AZD1222 COVID-19 vaccine. This clone was seen only a few times. V was clipped by 4 bases and J by 0 bases; unmatched bases: 11. Germline loops: CDR1 SNHLY, CDR2 FYNNEI. The CDR3 sequence is 19 residues long. Sequencing used immunoSEQ multiplex PCR; TCRdb keeps in-frame clones, though not all of them. The sample consists of some 95,000 clones, 80% to 90% of them appearing once. The receptor comes from an adult in good health. The sequencing here drew on peripheral blood, taken on day 0 of AZD1222 vaccination. The chain is built from TRBV2 and TRBJ2-1; 11 bases agree with TRBD2. The CDR3, as DNA: TGTGCCAGCAGTGGACCTAGCGGGAGGACGTTGAGCTCCTACAATGAGCAGTTCTTC. It translates to CASSGPSGRTLSSYNEQFF.